This TCR beta chain was found in a study of OX40 agonist ivuxolimab in advanced cancers. Patients who had autoimmune disease history or got systemic immunosuppression were left out. The V end lost 8 bases, the J end lost 0 bases, and 11 bases lay between the germline ends. The CDR3 loop spans 14 amino acids. Germline CDR1 reads MNHNY; CDR2 reads SVGAGI (reference sequence). The table lists this clone with a count of one. Only in-frame clones appear in the TCRdb table, and some are missing; sequencing was by immunoSEQ multiplex PCR. This table has some 51,000 clones, around 77% appearing once. The chain is built from TRBV6-6 and TRBJ1-5; a weak D match, TRBD1 (6 bases). The specimen comprised CD4+ or CD8+ T cells sorted from blood, sampled in a trial of the OX40 agonist ivuxolimab. The origin of this receptor is an adult with an advanced solid tumor such as melanoma, head and neck, liver or kidney cancer. CDR3 sequence reads: CASLQGYSNQPQHF. The CDR3 region has the DNA TGTGCCAGCCTACAGGGTTATAGCAATCAGCCCCAGCATTTT.